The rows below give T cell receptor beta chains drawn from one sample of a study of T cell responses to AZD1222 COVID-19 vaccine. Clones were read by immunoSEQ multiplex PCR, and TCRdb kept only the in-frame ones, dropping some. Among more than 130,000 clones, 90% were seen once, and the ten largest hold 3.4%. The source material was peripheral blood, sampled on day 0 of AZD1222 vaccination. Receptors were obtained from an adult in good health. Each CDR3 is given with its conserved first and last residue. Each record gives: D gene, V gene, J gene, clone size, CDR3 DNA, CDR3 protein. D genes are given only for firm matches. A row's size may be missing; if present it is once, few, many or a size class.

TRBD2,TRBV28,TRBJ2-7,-,TGTGCCAGCGGAACCCGTACTAGCGGGAGGGTCTACGAGCAGTACTTC,CASGTRTSGRVYEQYF
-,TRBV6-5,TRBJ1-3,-,TGTGCCAGCAGGAACCAACAGGGAAACGGAAACACCATATATTTT,CASRNQQGNGNTIYF
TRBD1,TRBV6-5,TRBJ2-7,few,TGTGCCAGCAGTTACTTCCAGGGGGCCTACGAGCAGTACTTC,CASSYFQGAYEQYF
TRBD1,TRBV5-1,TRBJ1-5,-,TGCGCCAGCAGCTCAATGGACAGGGATCGCGACAATCAGCCCCAGCATTTT,CASSSMDRDRDNQPQHF
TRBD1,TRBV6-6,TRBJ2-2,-,TGTGCCAGCAGCCGGACAGGGCTGAACACCGGGGAGCTGTTTTTT,CASSRTGLNTGELFF
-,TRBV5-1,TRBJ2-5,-,TGCGCCAGCAGCTTTGGGGATGGAAGGGGAGAGACCCAGTACTTC,CASSFGDGRGETQYF
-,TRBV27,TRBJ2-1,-,TGTGCCAGCATCGAGGGGGATGAGCAGTTCTTC,CASIEGDEQFF
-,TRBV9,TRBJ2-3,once,TGTGCCAGCAGCGTAGCTCCGGGGGCAGATACGCAGTATTTT,CASSVAPGADTQYF
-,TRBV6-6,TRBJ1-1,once,TGTGCCAGCTCAGGGGTTCAGGCTGAAGCTTTCTTT,CASSGVQAEAFF
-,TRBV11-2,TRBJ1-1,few,TGTGCCAGCAGCTCACAAGGGGACACTGAAGCTTTCTTT,CASSSQGDTEAFF
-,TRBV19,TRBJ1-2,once,TGTGCCAGTGGTAGGGGGATGTCAGGTGGCTACACCTTC,CASGRGMSGGYTF
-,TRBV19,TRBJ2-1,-,TGTGCCAGTATTCCGACCCCAAACTCCTACAATGAGCAGTTCTTC,CASIPTPNSYNEQFF
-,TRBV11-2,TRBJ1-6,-,TGTGCCAGCAGCTTAGGTGGCTCCTATAATTCACCCCTCCACTTT,CASSLGGSYNSPLHF
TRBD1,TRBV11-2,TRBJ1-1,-,TGTGCCAGCAGCTTCTTGACAGGGGGCGATGGGGCTTTCTTT,CASSFLTGGDGAFF
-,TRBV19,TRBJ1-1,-,TGTGCCAGTAGTATAGACAGCGACACTGAAGCTTTCTTT,CASSIDSDTEAFF
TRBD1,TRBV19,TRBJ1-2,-,TGTGCCAGTAGTATAAGGGGGACAGGGGGCGCGGACGGCTACACCTTC,CASSIRGTGGADGYTF
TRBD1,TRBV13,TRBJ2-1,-,TGTGCCAGCAGCTTCTCTAGGGTCGAATTGACAGGGGTGGATGAGCAGTTCTTC,CASSFSRVELTGVDEQFF
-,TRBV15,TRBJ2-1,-,TGTGCCACCAGCAGAGGTAGGGCACACGGGACCGCCGAGAAGCAGTTCTTC,CATSRGRAHGTAEKQFF
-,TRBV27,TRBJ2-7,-,TGTGCCAGCAGTTTATTGGGGGCCTACGAGCAGTACTTC,CASSLLGAYEQYF
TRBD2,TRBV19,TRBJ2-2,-,TGTGCCAGTAGTATAGCCGGGGGGAAGGCCGGGGAGCTGTTTTTT,CASSIAGGKAGELFF
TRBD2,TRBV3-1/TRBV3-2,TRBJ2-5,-,TGTGCCAGCTCTCCCCATGAGCGGGGAGAAGAGACCCAGTACTTC,CASSPHERGEETQYF
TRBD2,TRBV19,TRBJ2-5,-,TGTGCCAGTAGTCCTAGCGGGAGATCGGAGACCCAGTACTTC,CASSPSGRSETQYF
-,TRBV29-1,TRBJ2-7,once,TGCAGCGTTGAAAGGGGACAATACGAGCAGTACTTC,CSVERGQYEQYF
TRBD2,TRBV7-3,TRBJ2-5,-,TGTGCCAGCAGCTCCCAAGCGGGAGGGCCCGCCGAGACCCAGTACTTC,CASSSQAGGPAETQYF
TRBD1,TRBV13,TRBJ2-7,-,TGTGCCAGCAGCGTGGGACAGGGGGCCTTAGAGCAGTACTTC,CASSVGQGALEQYF
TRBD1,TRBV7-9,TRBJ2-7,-,TGTGCCAGCAGCTCGGGACAGCCCCGGAGGGAGCAGTACTTC,CASSSGQPRREQYF
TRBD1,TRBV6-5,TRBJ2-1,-,TGTGCCAGCAGCCGCGACAGGGAGTTATACAATGAGCAGTTCTTC,CASSRDRELYNEQFF
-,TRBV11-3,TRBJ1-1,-,TGTGCCAGCACCGCGACAAGGAACACTGAAGCTTTCTTT,CASTATRNTEAFF
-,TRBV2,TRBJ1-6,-,TGTGCCAGCAAGATACAGGGTATCGGTTCACCCCTCCACTTT,CASKIQGIGSPLHF
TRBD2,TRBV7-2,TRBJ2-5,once,TGTGCCAGCAGCCCCTTTAGCGGGATTGGAGAGACCCAGTACTTC,CASSPFSGIGETQYF
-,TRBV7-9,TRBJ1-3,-,TGTGCCAGCAGCCCAGGGACGGCTGGAAACACCATATATTTT,CASSPGTAGNTIYF
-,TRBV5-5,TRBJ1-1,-,TGTGCCAGCAGCTTGGATCTAGGGCGCAGGGGCAGGGAAGCTTTCTTT,CASSLDLGRRGREAFF
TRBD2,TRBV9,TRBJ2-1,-,TGTGCCAGCAGCCCCGGACTAGCGGGAGACCCCGGCAATGAGCAGTTCTTC,CASSPGLAGDPGNEQFF
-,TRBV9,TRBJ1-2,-,TGTGCCAGCAGCGTAGATGTCGTTGCTGGGGGTGGCTACACCTTC,CASSVDVVAGGGYTF
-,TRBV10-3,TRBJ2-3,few,TGTGCCATCAGCGTCCCGGGACCCATTGTTACGCAGTATTTT,CAISVPGPIVTQYF
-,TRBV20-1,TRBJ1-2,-,TGCAGTGCTAGTGTGCGGGGGCAGTTTGGCTACACCTTC,CSASVRGQFGYTF
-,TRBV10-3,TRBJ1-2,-,TGTGCCATCACCGACGAAAACTATGGCTACACCTTC,CAITDENYGYTF
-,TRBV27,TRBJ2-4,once,TGTGCCAGCAAGGCCCTTGGGCGGGGCTTAGCCAAAAACATTCAGTACTTC,CASKALGRGLAKNIQYF
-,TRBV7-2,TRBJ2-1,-,TGTGCCAGCAGCTTAGTAGGGGAGAGCTCCTACAATGAGCAGTTCTTC,CASSLVGESSYNEQFF
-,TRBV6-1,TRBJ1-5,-,TGTGCCAGCAGTGAAGCGCGAAGTAGGCGTCAGCCCCAGCATTTT,CASSEARSRRQPQHF
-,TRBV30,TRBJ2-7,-,TGTGCCTGGAGTGTACAGACTTCCTACGAGCAGTACTTC,CAWSVQTSYEQYF
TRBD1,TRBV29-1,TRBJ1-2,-,TGCAGCGTTGATCTGCAGGGGGCAGATGGCTACACCTTC,CSVDLQGADGYTF